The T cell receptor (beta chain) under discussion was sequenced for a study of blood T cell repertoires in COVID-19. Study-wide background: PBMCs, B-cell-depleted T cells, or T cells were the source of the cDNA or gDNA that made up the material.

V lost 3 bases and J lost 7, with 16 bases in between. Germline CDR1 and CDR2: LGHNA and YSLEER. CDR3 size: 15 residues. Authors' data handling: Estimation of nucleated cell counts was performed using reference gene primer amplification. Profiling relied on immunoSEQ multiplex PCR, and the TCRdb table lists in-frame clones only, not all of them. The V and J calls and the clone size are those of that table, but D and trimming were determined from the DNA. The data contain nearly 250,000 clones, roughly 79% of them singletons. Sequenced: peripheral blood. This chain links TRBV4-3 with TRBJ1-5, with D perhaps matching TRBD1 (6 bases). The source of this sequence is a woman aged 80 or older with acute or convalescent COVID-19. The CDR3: CASSQNTGLVQPQHF. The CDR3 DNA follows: TGCGCCAGCAGCCAGAATACAGGGTTGGTGCAGCCCCAGCATTTT.